The next 21 T cell receptor beta chains were all read from a single sample in a study of shared clonotypes between healthy human individuals (TCRdb year 2020). The library was produced with the immunoSEQ multiplex PCR assay. TCRdb obtained this table from immuneACCESS and retained in-frame rearrangements with V and J assigned. These tables miss some clones; where compared with another copy, unresolved V genes account for less than half of the shortfall, and the remainder is unexplained. The sample table records 2 million to 3 million clones; 80% to 95% of these occur just once. The top ten constitute around 0.4% of the sample. Material: naive CD4+ T cells from PBMCs. The sample's cell subset or site label is to be understood as: CD45RA+ positively selected. The receptors stem from a young man in good health. Some clones in this sample may be carry-over from other donors' samples.

This chain links TRBV11-2 with TRBJ2-7; D tentatively fits TRBD1 or TRBD2 (5 bases each). The CDR3 loop spans 12 amino acids. Germline V gives CDR1 SGHAT, CDR2 FQNNGV. Deletions cut 5 bases from V and 3 bases from J, with 8 bases between. The CDR3 bases are TGTGCCAGCAGCCGGGACCGCTACGAGCAGTACTTC. This codes for CASSRDRYEQYF.

J is TRBJ1-4 and V is TRBV9, with 9 bases aligning to TRBD1. The junction had 2 bases not matched to a gene; V was cut back by 0 bases and J by 8 bases. The CDR3 totals 14 residues. Germline lookup yields CDR1 SGDLS and CDR2 YYNGEE. CDR3: CASSVGTGEEKLFF. The CDR3 DNA is TGTGCCAGCAGCGTAGGGACAGGGGAAGAAAAACTGTTTTTT. Combining the CDR3 with reference TRBV9 and TRBJ1-4 gives the whole variable domain DSGVTQTPKHLITATGQRVTLRCSPRSGDLSVYWYQQSLDQGLQFLIQYYNGEERAKGNILERFSAQQFPDLHSELNLSSLELGDSALYFCASSVGTGEEKLFFGSGTQLSVL.

This rearrangement joins TRBV7-2 to TRBJ2-1; D unresolved. There are 11 residues in the CDR3. Germline V gives CDR1 SGHTA, CDR2 FQGNSA. Between the trimmed V and J ends, which lost 5 bases and 12 bases, there was a span of 11 bases. CDR3 sequence: CASSRGPGQFF. CDR3 bases: TGTGCCAGCAGCCGCGGACCTGGGCAGTTCTTC.

This clone was recorded once. The rearrangement links TRBV5-8 to TRBJ1-1; TRBD1 matches 7 bases. CDR3 size: 15 residues. Germline V gives CDR1 SGHTS, CDR2 YDEGEE. J lost 6 bases, V lost 2 bases, and 10 bases had no gene match. The CDR3 loop is CASSFVGTVKAEAFF. CDR3 in DNA: TGTGCCAGCAGCTTTGTAGGGACAGTAAAGGCTGAAGCTTTCTTT.

V and J are TRBV19 and TRBJ1-1; D is ambiguous. The CDR3 loop spans 13 amino acids. V gave up 6 bases and J gave up 5 bases, with 13 bases separating them. Germline loops: CDR1 LNHDA, CDR2 SQIVND (reference sequence). CDR3 bases: TGTGCCAGTAGCACGGACGTGCGGACTGAAGCTTTCTTT. Translating it yields CASSTDVRTEAFF. The full variable domain, its missing parts supplied by reference TRBV19 and TRBJ1-1, is DGGITQSPKYLFRKEGQNVTLSCEQNLNHDAMYWYRQDPGQGLRLIYYSQIVNDFQKGDIAEGYSVSREKKESFPLTVTSAQKNPTAFYLCASSTDVRTEAFFGQGTRLTVV.

The chain combines TRBV7-9 with TRBJ2-1, with 9 bases aligning to TRBD1. The V gene's germline CDR1 is SEHNR and CDR2 FQNEAQ (reference sequence). The CDR3 spans 15 residues. The V gene end was trimmed by 1 base and the J gene end by 5 bases; junction bases not matched to a gene: 3. CDR3 in amino acids: CASSLGTGENNEQFF. The DNA for the CDR3 is TGTGCCAGCAGCTTAGGGACAGGGGAGAACAATGAGCAGTTCTTC.

This chain uses TRBV5-8 with TRBJ2-7, with D possibly TRBD1 on 6 matching bases. V was pared by 3 bases and J by 1 base, with 11 bases between. CDR1 is SGHTS and CDR2 is YDEGEE in the germline V gene. The CDR3 length is 14 residues. CDR3 in amino acids: CASSSDRFSYEQYF. The DNA for the CDR3 is TGTGCCAGCAGCTCCGACAGGTTTTCCTACGAGCAGTACTTC.

J is TRBJ2-5 and V is TRBV5-1, with D hard to call. The germline CDR1 and CDR2 sequences are SGHRS and YFSETQ. The CDR3 sequence is 14 residues long. V lost 0 bases, J lost 1 base, and 7 bases lay in between. The CDR3 DNA reads TGCGCCAGCAGCTTGGACATACTCCAAGAGACCCAGTACTTC. Translated: CASSLDILQETQYF.

The count of this clone is one. The chain combines TRBV5-4 with TRBJ2-2; D gene ambiguous. The CDR3 has 16 residues. Germline V CDR1 and CDR2: SGHNT, YYREEE (reference sequence). Between the trimmed V and J ends, which lost 3 bases and 5 bases, there was a span of 17 bases. The CDR3 region has the DNA TGTGCCAGCAGCTACCTCGACTCAGTGGGTACCGGGGAGCTGTTTTTT. As protein: CASSYLDSVGTGELFF.

The CDR3 spells CASSETPTNYGYTF. The DNA of the CDR3 is TGTGCCAGCAGCGAGACACCTACGAACTATGGCTACACCTTC. The chain joins TRBV9 to TRBJ1-2; D unclear. Germline assignment: CDR1 SGDLS and CDR2 YYNGEE. Trimming removed 3 bases from V and 2 bases from J, with 11 bases in between. The CDR3 is 14 amino acids. The whole variable domain, filled in from reference TRBV9 and TRBJ1-2, reads DSGVTQTPKHLITATGQRVTLRCSPRSGDLSVYWYQQSLDQGLQFLIQYYNGEERAKGNILERFSAQQFPDLHSELNLSSLELGDSALYFCASSETPTNYGYTFGSGTRLTVV.

The chain recombines TRBV18 with TRBJ2-3, with TRBD2 identical over 13 bases. V lost 3 bases, J lost 6 bases, and 6 bases stayed unmatched. The CDR3 contains 16 residues. CDR1 is KGHSH and CDR2 is LQKENI in the germline V gene. CDR3 amino acids: CASSPRTSGSPDTQYF. CDR3 in DNA: TGTGCCAGCTCACCTAGGACTAGCGGGAGCCCCGATACGCAGTATTTT.

V is TRBV5-1 and J is TRBJ2-4; D possibly corresponds to TRBD2 (6 bases). The CDR3 totals 14 residues. Germline V gene sequence: CDR1 SGHRS, CDR2 YFSETQ. Between the trimmed V and J ends, which lost 2 bases and 5 bases, there was a span of 11 bases. The CDR3 DNA sequence: TGCGCCAGCAGCTTTGCGGGGATGGAAAACATTCAGTACTTC. Translation gives CASSFAGMENIQYF.

The sample holds one count of this clone. The rearrangement links TRBV5-1 to TRBJ2-7; the D gene could be TRBD1 or TRBD2 (6 bases each). The CDR3 contains 15 residues. Germline lookup yields CDR1 SGHRS and CDR2 YFSETQ. V shed 0 bases and J shed 4 bases, with 14 bases lying between them. Here the CDR3 DNA reads TGCGCCAGCAGCTTGGCCACGGGGGCGGAGTACGAGCAGTACTTC. Translation: CASSLATGAEYEQYF.

The chain couples TRBV6-4 to TRBJ1-2; weak D call: TRBD1 (6 bases). The length of the CDR3 is 12 residues. Germline assignment: CDR1 MRHNA and CDR2 SNTAGT. Trimming cost V 7 bases and J 2 bases, with 8 bases left between them. The CDR3 nucleotides are TGTGCCAGCAAAGGACAGAACTATGGCTACACCTTC. This codes for CASKGQNYGYTF.

The chain uses TRBV5-1 and TRBJ1-1; 9 bases match TRBD1. The CDR3 runs 15 residues. V lost 0 bases to trimming and J lost 4 bases; unmatched junction nucleotides: 4. Germline CDR1 SGHRS, CDR2 YFSETQ. The CDR3 region has the DNA TGCGCCAGCAGCTTGGCAACAGGGGGCTTCACTGAAGCTTTCTTT. This codes for CASSLATGGFTEAFF.

This rearrangement joins TRBV29-1 to TRBJ1-6, with D possibly TRBD1 on 5 matching bases. This CDR3 has 12 residues. Trimming took 6 bases from V and 8 from J, leaving 11 bases between them. Looked up from germline, CDR1 is SQVTM and CDR2 is ANQGSEA. CDR3 bases: TGCAGCGTGGGGGACCGGGATTCACCCCTCCACTTT. Residues: CSVGDRDSPLHF. Based on the CDR3 plus reference TRBV29-1 and TRBJ1-6, the full variable domain is SAVISQKPSRDICQRGTSLTIQCQVDSQVTMMFWYRQQPGQSLTLIATANQGSEATYESGFVIDKFPISRPNLTFSTLTVSNMSPEDSSIYLCSVGDRDSPLHFGNGTRLTVT.

The rearrangement links TRBV2 to TRBJ2-7; 10 positions match TRBD2. CDR1 and CDR2 from the germline V gene are SNHLY and FYNNEI. After removal of 8 bases from V and 6 bases from J, the junction contained 10 bases not matched to a gene. The CDR3 totals 14 residues. CDR3 sequence: CASGAGGRPAEQYF. Written as DNA, the CDR3 is TGTGCCAGCGGAGCGGGAGGGCGGCCTGCCGAGCAGTACTTC.

The chain combines TRBV11-3 with TRBJ2-3, with 16 bases fitting TRBD2. J was trimmed by 4 bases and V by 4 bases; bases with no gene match: 8. CDR1 is SGHNT, CDR2 YENEEA, per germline. CDR3 size: 18 residues. CDR3 in amino acids: CASSSGLAGGPYSDTQYF. The CDR3 coding sequence is TGTGCCAGCAGCTCGGGACTAGCGGGAGGGCCTTATTCAGATACGCAGTATTTT.

The rearrangement links TRBV5-1 to TRBJ1-1, with D hard to call. The CDR3 is 14 amino acids. The germline V and J ends were trimmed by 5 bases and 0 bases, with 11 bases remaining between them. The germline V gene has CDR1 SGHRS and CDR2 YFSETQ. The CDR3 region has the DNA TGCGCCAGCAGAGAATGGGAGCTGAACACTGAAGCTTTCTTT. It encodes CASREWELNTEAFF.

The DNA of the CDR3 is TGTGCCAGCAGTGATGGGGTGGGCACCGGGGAGCTGTTTTTT. This encodes CASSDGVGTGELFF. The rearrangement uses TRBV2 and TRBJ2-2; the D is unclear. There are 14 residues in the CDR3. Germline values: CDR1 SNHLY, CDR2 FYNNEI. Trimming removed 3 bases at V and 4 bases at J, with 9 bases between.

The chain recombines TRBV7-2 with TRBJ2-7, with 8 positions matching TRBD2. The CDR3 consists of 16 residues. V was clipped by 5 bases and J by 0 bases; unmatched bases: 9. Germline CDR1 and CDR2: SGHTA and FQGNSA. The CDR3 coding sequence is TGTGCCAGCAGCCCAGGACTAGCTGTTAGCTCCTACGAGCAGTACTTC. As protein: CASSPGLAVSSYEQYF.